Below are 13 T cell receptor beta chains sequenced from a single sample in a study of cytomegalovirus exposure and HLA in healthy donors. Assay used: immunoSEQ multiplex PCR; TCRdb lists only in-frame clones, some missing. The sample consists of hundreds of thousands of clones, 86% of them appearing once. Source material: PBMCs. The receptors originated from a woman aged 18-30 years in good health and CMV-seronegative.

The V call is TRBV5-4, the J call TRBJ2-5, with a weak D call TRBD2 (6 bases). The germline V gene has CDR1 SGHNT and CDR2 YYREEE (reference sequence). The CDR3 is 13 amino acids. The V end was cut by 1 base, the J end by 5 bases, with 9 bases between. For the CDR3, the DNA is TGTGCCAGCAGCTTGCCAGGGAGGGAGACCCAGTACTTC. Its protein is CASSLPGRETQYF.

The rearrangement links TRBV28 to TRBJ2-7; D call uncertain. CDR1 and CDR2 from the germline V gene are MDHEN and SYDVKM. V was cut by 6 bases and J by 3 bases, with 9 bases left in between. The CDR3 has 12 residues. Here the CDR3 reads CASSPRFYEQYF. The CDR3 nucleotides read TGTGCCAGCAGCCCCCGGTTCTACGAGCAGTACTTC.

The chain carries TRBV9 and TRBJ2-1; the match to TRBD2 covers 10 bases. The J segment lost 9 bases and the V segment lost 3 bases, leaving 12 bases of the junction unmatched. This CDR3 has 16 residues. In germline, CDR1 is SGDLS, CDR2 YYNGEE. DNA for the CDR3: TGTGCCAGCAGCGAGACTAAGCGGGGGGGTCTTGGTGAGCAGTTCTTC. It specifies CASSETKRGGLGEQFF.

This chain links TRBV7-6 with TRBJ1-2, with TRBD1 as a possible D gene (6 bases). CDR3 length: 15 residues. The V and J ends lost 5 bases and 4 bases respectively, with 17 bases between them. Germline loops: CDR1 SGHVS, CDR2 FNYEAQ. The CDR3 is CASSPQGGPLYGYTF. In nucleotides, the CDR3 is TGTGCCAGCAGCCCACAGGGCGGCCCTCTCTATGGCTACACCTTC.

The chain joins TRBV20-1 to TRBJ2-5, with a possible D match to TRBD2 (5 bases). The end of the DNA aligns better with TRBJ2-7, so the J call may be wrong. CDR3 size: 11 residues. Germline V gene lookup returns CDR1 DFQATT and CDR2 SNEGSKA (reference sequence). The CDR3 reads CSASGKVEQYF. CDR3 bases: TGCAGTGCCTCCGGGAAGGTCGAGCAGTACTTC.

CDR3 loop: CASRSQPDRNSPLHF. The CDR3 DNA sequence: TGCGCCAGCAGGTCCCAGCCGGACAGAAATTCACCCCTCCACTTT. The chain links TRBV5-1 to TRBJ1-6; D is possibly TRBD1 (6 bases). This CDR3 region has 15 residues. Germline loops: CDR1 SGHRS, CDR2 YFSETQ. V was shortened by 5 bases and J by 7 bases, with 16 bases between the two germline ends. Full variable domain (remainder filled in from reference TRBV5-1 and TRBJ1-6): KAGVTQTPRYLIKTRGQQVTLSCSPISGHRSVSWYQQTPGQGLQFLFEYFSETQRNKGNFPGRFSGRQFSNSRSEMNVSTLELGDSALYLCASRSQPDRNSPLHFGNGTRLTVT.

This clone was seen only a few times. The chain employs TRBV10-1 and TRBJ2-7; the D is unclear. This CDR3 comprises 11 residues. Between the trimmed V and J ends, which lost 5 bases and 7 bases, there was a span of 9 bases. Germline V gene data show CDR1 as WNHNN and CDR2 as SYGVQD (reference sequence). The CDR3 nucleotides read TGCGCCAGCAGTCCAGAGAGGGAGCAGTACTTC. As protein: CASSPEREQYF.

J is TRBJ2-7 and V is TRBV13, with a tentative D call TRBD2 (6 bases). From germline, CDR1 is PRHDT and CDR2 FYEKMQ (reference sequence). The V gene lost 2 bases and the J gene lost 6 bases, with 8 bases spanning the gap. This CDR3 spans 12 amino acids. CDR3 protein: CASSLTGGEQYF. DNA for the CDR3: TGTGCCAGCAGCTTAACCGGGGGCGAGCAGTACTTC. The entire variable domain, with the rest obtained from reference TRBV13 and TRBJ2-7, is as follows: AAGVIQSPRHLIKEKRETATLKCYPIPRHDTVYWYQQGPGQDPQFLISFYEKMQSDKGSIPDRFSAQQFSDYHSELNMSSLELGDSALYFCASSLTGGEQYFGPGTRLTVT.

This clone has a single count. The V gene is TRBV28, the J gene TRBJ2-7; D might be TRBD2 (5 bases). The germline CDR1 and CDR2 sequences are MDHEN and SYDVKM. The V end was cut by 6 bases, the J end by 3 bases, with 18 bases between. CDR3 size: 15 residues. CDR3 in amino acids: CASRIEGLAVYEQYF. The CDR3 region has the DNA TGTGCCAGCAGGATCGAAGGGCTAGCAGTCTACGAGCAGTACTTC.

This clone has a single count. The rearrangement links TRBV7-6 to TRBJ1-3; 7 bases fit TRBD1. Germline loops: CDR1 SGHVS, CDR2 FNYEAQ. CDR3 length equals 18 residues. V shed 3 bases and J 2 bases; nucleotides not matched to a gene: 13. The CDR3 loop is CASSFRDSWLGAGNTIYF. The CDR3 nucleotides are TGTGCCAGCAGCTTCCGGGACAGCTGGCTGGGCGCTGGAAACACCATATATTTT.

J is TRBJ2-3 and V is TRBV19; 10 bases match TRBD2. The CDR3 has 16 residues. V dropped 6 bases and J dropped 5; count of bases not matched to a gene: 11. Germline CDR1 and CDR2: LNHDA and SQIVND (reference sequence). CDR3 sequence reads: CASSLIIAGGGDTQYF. The CDR3, as DNA: TGTGCCAGTAGCCTTATTATAGCGGGAGGAGGAGATACGCAGTATTTT.

The chain is built from TRBV29-1 and TRBJ1-6; 7 nucleotides line up with TRBD1. CDR1 SQVTM and CDR2 ANQGSEA come from the germline V gene. The CDR3 runs to 13 residues. The V and J ends lost 6 bases and 3 bases, in that order; junction bases with no gene match: 2. CDR3 amino acids: CSVGTDYNSPLHF. CDR3 nucleotide sequence: TGCAGCGTGGGGACAGACTATAATTCACCCCTCCACTTT. Complete variable domain (other parts from reference TRBV29-1 and TRBJ1-6): SAVISQKPSRDICQRGTSLTIQCQVDSQVTMMFWYRQQPGQSLTLIATANQGSEATYESGFVIDKFPISRPNLTFSTLTVSNMSPEDSSIYLCSVGTDYNSPLHFGNGTRLTVT.

This clone was counted once. This chain connects TRBV27 to TRBJ1-1, with no clear D. The V end lost 0 bases, the J end lost 4 bases, and 6 bases lay between the germline ends. This CDR3 is built from 13 residues. In germline, CDR1 is MNHEY, CDR2 SMNVEV (reference sequence). CDR3 bases: TGTGCCAGCAGTTTATCCGTCAGCACTGAAGCTTTCTTT. Amino acids: CASSLSVSTEAFF.